What follows are 23 T cell receptor beta chains derived from one specimen sequenced in a study of blood T cell repertoires in COVID-19. Sequencing was performed with immunoSEQ multiplex PCR; in TCRdb, only in-frame clones are kept and a portion is missing. In the table there are about 180,000 clones, 80% of which are singletons. Input material: peripheral blood. The source is a man between 65 and 85 years old with active or convalescent COVID-19.

The chain has TRBV2 and TRBJ1-2, with 10 positions matching TRBD1. Unmatched junction bases numbered 6, after V lost 1 base and J lost 7 bases. Germline loops: CDR1 SNHLY, CDR2 FYNNEI. The CDR3 totals 15 residues. This CDR3 is CASSEGRDRGGGYTF. In nucleotides, the CDR3 is TGTGCCAGCAGTGAAGGGAGGGACAGGGGCGGTGGCTACACCTTC.

This chain joins TRBV11-2 and TRBJ2-3, with D possibly being TRBD2 (5 bases). V shed 1 base and J shed 9 bases, with 8 bases lying between them. Germline CDR1 reads SGHAT; CDR2 reads FQNNGV. The CDR3 spans 12 residues. The CDR3 nucleotides read TGTGCCAGCAGCTTAGGACGCGGGACGCAGTATTTT. Protein sequence: CASSLGRGTQYF.

The rearrangement links TRBV30 to TRBJ1-1; 8 nucleotides match TRBD1. Germline V gene sequence: CDR1 GTSNPN, CDR2 SVGIG (reference sequence). This CDR3 contains 14 residues. V lost 2 bases and J lost 4; bases outside the gene matches: 6. The CDR3 DNA reads as TGTGCCTGGAGTCTTAACAGGGGGGGCACTGAAGCTTTCTTT. It is translated as CAWSLNRGGTEAFF.

This chain connects TRBV9 to TRBJ2-2, with 7 bases lining up with TRBD2. V was clipped by 6 bases and J by 4 bases; unmatched bases: 9. The CDR3 is 15 amino acids. Germline CDR1 reads SGDLS; CDR2 reads YYNGEE. The DNA for the CDR3 is TGTGCCAGCACCCAGAGCGGGGCGGGCACCGGGGAGCTGTTTTTT. Encoded protein: CASTQSGAGTGELFF.

The J gene is TRBJ2-7, the V gene TRBV5-6; 8 bases map to TRBD2. The CDR3 is 16 amino acids. Germline V gene data show CDR1 as SGHDT and CDR2 as YYEEEE. V lost 2 bases, J lost 2 bases, and 9 bases stayed unmatched. The CDR3 protein is CASSFRALAVAYEQYF. The CDR3 DNA sequence: TGTGCCAGCAGCTTCCGGGCACTAGCGGTGGCCTACGAGCAGTACTTC. The whole variable domain, filled in from reference TRBV5-6 and TRBJ2-7, reads DAGVTQSPTHLIKTRGQQVTLRCSPKSGHDTVSWYQQALGQGPQFIFQYYEEEERQRGNFPDRFSGHQFPNYSSELNVNALLLGDSALYLCASSFRALAVAYEQYFGPGTRLTVT.

This clone showed up just once. V gene TRBV9 combines with J gene TRBJ1-4, with D perhaps TRBD1 (6 bases). V shed 4 bases and J shed 10 bases, with 14 bases lying between them. The germline V gene encodes CDR1 SGDLS and CDR2 YYNGEE. The CDR3 sequence is 13 residues long. The CDR3, as DNA: TGTGCCAGCAGCTCCCGACAGGCGGGAAAACTGTTTTTT. This codes for CASSSRQAGKLFF.

This chain links TRBV19 with TRBJ1-6, with TRBD1 as a possible D gene (6 bases). This CDR3 has 14 amino acids. V was trimmed by 6 bases and J by 2 bases, leaving 8 bases between them. Looked up from germline, CDR1 is LNHDA and CDR2 is SQIVND (reference sequence). In DNA, the CDR3 is TGTGCCAGTAGAGACAGGACCTATAATTCACCCCTCCACTTT. Translating it yields CASRDRTYNSPLHF.

V and J are TRBV19 and TRBJ1-1; tentative D call: TRBD1 (5 bases). Trimming pared 6 bases from V and 0 bases from J, leaving 8 bases between. CDR3 size: 13 residues. The V gene's germline CDR1 is LNHDA and CDR2 SQIVND (reference sequence). The CDR3 sequence is CASSDSLNTEAFF. The CDR3 DNA follows: TGTGCCAGTAGCGACAGTTTGAACACTGAAGCTTTCTTT.

The CDR3 is CAISESLGAVNEKLFF. CDR3 DNA sequence: TGTGCCATCAGTGAGTCGTTGGGGGCAGTTAATGAAAAACTGTTTTTT. The chain is built from TRBV10-3 and TRBJ1-4, with D perhaps TRBD1 (6 bases). The germline V and J ends were trimmed by 0 bases and 4 bases, with 12 bases remaining between them. Germline CDR1 and CDR2: ENHRY and SYGVKD. The CDR3 sequence is 16 residues long.

The CDR3 sequence: CASSQATGIPNTEAFF. The DNA for the CDR3 is TGCGCCAGCAGCCAGGCTACCGGGATTCCGAACACTGAAGCTTTCTTT. This chain connects TRBV4-3 to TRBJ1-1; D gene ambiguous. Germline CDR1 LGHNA, CDR2 YSLEER. The V end was cut by 3 bases, the J end by 1 base, with 15 bases between. The CDR3 length is 16 residues.

V usage is TRBV6-5 and J usage is TRBJ1-3, with TRBD1 as a possible D gene (5 bases). V was cut by 0 bases and J by 3 bases, with 9 bases left in between. This CDR3 spans 15 amino acids. CDR1 is MNHEY, CDR2 SVGAGI, per germline. CDR3 amino acids: CASSYSDTYGNTIYF. For the CDR3, the DNA is TGTGCCAGCAGTTACTCGGACACCTATGGAAACACCATATATTTT.

This clone was counted only a few times. This chain joins TRBV28 and TRBJ2-5; D possibly corresponds to TRBD2 (6 bases). Germline V lookup: CDR1 MDHEN, CDR2 SYDVKM. Trimming shortened V by 4 bases and J by 4 bases, and 10 bases separated the two germline ends. This CDR3 region has 13 residues. Here the CDR3 reads CASSYGSGETQYF. The CDR3 DNA reads TGTGCCAGCAGTTACGGGAGTGGAGAGACCCAGTACTTC. Filled out from reference TRBV28 and TRBJ2-5, the complete variable domain reads DVKVTQSSRYLVKRTGEKVFLECVQDMDHENMFWYRQDPGLGLRLIYFSYDVKMKEKGDIPEGYSVSREKKERFSLILESASTNQTSMYLCASSYGSGETQYFGPGTRLLVL.

This clone was detected a few times. Without the conserved terminal phenylalanine or tryptophan, this CDR3 likely stems from a read error. It is unclear where the CDR3 begins or ends on the DNA, so no DNA is shown, and the CDR3 is as TCRdb lists it. The chain recombines TRBV6-6 with TRBJ1-1; the table's D call of TRBD1 was not tested on the DNA. From germline, CDR1 is MNHNY and CDR2 SVGAGI (reference sequence). Both ends counted, the CDR3 spans 11 residues. The CDR3 loop is CASSYLLNRGL.

This chain joins TRBV3-1 (or the pseudogene TRBV3-2) and TRBJ2-2; 7 bases are a match to TRBD1. Germline V gives CDR1 LGHDT, CDR2 YNNKEL (reference sequence). The CDR3 is 14 amino acids. The V and J ends lost 5 bases and 2 bases, in that order; junction bases with no gene match: 2. The CDR3 DNA reads TGTGCCAGCAGCTGGGACAGAAACACCGGGGAGCTGTTTTTT. Its translation: CASSWDRNTGELFF.

The rearrangement uses TRBV11-2 and TRBJ2-7, with TRBD1 as a possible D gene (6 bases). CDR1 and CDR2 (germline): SGHAT, FQNNGV. The CDR3 has 18 residues. V was cut by 2 bases and J by 3 bases, with 23 bases left in between. CDR3 residues: CASSLYHPSGGQLYEQYF. CDR3 DNA: TGTGCCAGCAGCTTATACCACCCTTCCGGCGGACAGCTCTACGAGCAGTACTTC.

The CDR3 bases are TGTGCCAGCAGTTTAACAGGGGGGTATGGCTACACCTTC. Residues: CASSLTGGYGYTF. The chain carries TRBV12-3 or TRBV12-4 and TRBJ1-2, with 8 bases matching TRBD1. Germline trimming cut 2 bases from V and 5 bases from J; bases unmatched to any gene: 1. This CDR3 contains 13 residues.

This clone was found a few times. V usage is TRBV5-6 and J usage is TRBJ1-2; D is undetermined. Germline CDR1 and CDR2: SGHDT and YYEEEE. The CDR3 spans 12 residues. V dropped 10 bases and J dropped 3 bases, with 13 bases sitting between them. Here the CDR3 DNA reads TGTGCCTCCCACGAGGGAGACTATGGCTACACCTTC. This sequence encodes CASHEGDYGYTF. Variable domain in full (rest from reference TRBV5-6 and TRBJ1-2): DAGVTQSPTHLIKTRGQQVTLRCSPKSGHDTVSWYQQALGQGPQFIFQYYEEEERQRGNFPDRFSGHQFPNYSSELNVNALLLGDSALYLCASHEGDYGYTFGSGTRLTVV.

This sequence joins TRBV6-5 and TRBJ2-2; perhaps TRBD2 as D (6 bases). This CDR3 comprises 15 residues. V lost 8 bases, J lost 7 bases, and 20 bases lay in between. The germline CDR1 and CDR2 sequences are MNHEY and SVGAGI. CDR3 protein: CASHKPGLIHGELFF. For the CDR3, the DNA is TGTGCCAGCCATAAGCCGGGACTTATTCACGGGGAGCTGTTTTTT.

The rearrangement links TRBV5-4 to TRBJ2-7; TRBD2 matches at 7 bases. This CDR3 is 15 amino acids long. J lost 2 bases, V lost 1 base, and 6 bases had no gene match. Per germline, CDR1 SGHNT and CDR2 YYREEE (reference sequence). The CDR3 sequence is CASSLWASGAYEQYF. The CDR3 nucleotides read TGTGCCAGCAGCTTGTGGGCTAGCGGCGCCTACGAGCAGTACTTC.

The J gene is TRBJ2-5, the V gene TRBV12-3 or TRBV12-4, with D possibly TRBD1 on 6 matching bases. With 8 bases removed from V and 4 bases from J, the gap between germline ends came to 14 bases. The CDR3 is 13 residues long. Here the CDR3 reads CASYRDTGETQYF. The CDR3 coding sequence is TGTGCCAGCTACCGGGACACCGGAGAGACCCAGTACTTC.

This chain joins TRBV7-9 and TRBJ1-1, with no clear D. The CDR3 loop spans 15 amino acids. Germline CDR1 is SEHNR and CDR2 is FQNEAQ (reference sequence). Deletions cut 5 bases from V and 1 base from J, with 14 bases between. The CDR3 reads CASSRLWERNTEAFF. The CDR3 DNA reads as TGTGCCAGCAGCAGACTATGGGAGAGGAACACTGAAGCTTTCTTT.

J is TRBJ2-7 and V is TRBV6-1; possibly TRBD2 for D (6 bases). CDR3 length equals 15 residues. Germline V gives CDR1 MNHNS, CDR2 SASEGT. Trimming shortened V by 3 bases and J by 0 bases, and 12 bases separated the two germline ends. DNA for the CDR3: TGTGCCAGCAGTGAGTTTAGCGGATCCTCCTACGAGCAGTACTTC. Its protein product is CASSEFSGSSYEQYF.

This clone has just a few counts. The CDR3 nucleotides read TGTGCCAGCACCGAGAACAGGAGCACAGATACGCAGTATTTT. It encodes CASTENRSTDTQYF. V usage is TRBV7-9 and J usage is TRBJ2-3; possible D gene TRBD1, 5 bases. Trimming left V 7 bases short and J 0 bases short, with 11 bases between. CDR3 length: 14 amino acids. CDR1 SEHNR and CDR2 FQNEAQ come from the germline V gene (reference sequence).